This entry features one TCR beta chain sequence. Its cognate antigen is unknown. The donors were adults (healthy and HIV-negative) with no recent acute infections or vaccinations. This sample stems from a study of shared clonotypes between healthy human individuals. Background on the study: Researchers assigned three CD4 naive, three CD4 memory, two CD8 naive and one CD8 memory plate to each donor. Overall study findings and caveats: The study's rarefaction showed incomplete sorted-subset sequencing despite large depth.

The genomic DNA of each subset was split evenly across several immunoSEQ plates. Method: immunoSEQ multiplex PCR; TCRdb's copy keeps in-frame clones and lacks some. Of 2,500,000 or so clones in the sample, about 92% were seen once. This receptor was identified in a man younger than 30 in good health. The specimen was naive CD4+ T cells sorted from blood. Subset denoted: CD45RA+ positively selected.

Here the CDR3 DNA reads TGTGCCAGCAGTTACACGAACAATGAGGGGTCCAGCGGGGGTTACGAGCAGTACTTC. Translating it yields CASSYTNNEGSSGGYEQYF. The gene calls are TRBV6-8 and TRBJ2-7; TRBD2 aligns across 8 bases. CDR3 length equals 19 residues. With 2 bases clipped from V and 4 bases from J, the junction kept 19 bases outside the gene matches. CDR1 is MNHGY and CDR2 is SAAAGT in the germline V gene.